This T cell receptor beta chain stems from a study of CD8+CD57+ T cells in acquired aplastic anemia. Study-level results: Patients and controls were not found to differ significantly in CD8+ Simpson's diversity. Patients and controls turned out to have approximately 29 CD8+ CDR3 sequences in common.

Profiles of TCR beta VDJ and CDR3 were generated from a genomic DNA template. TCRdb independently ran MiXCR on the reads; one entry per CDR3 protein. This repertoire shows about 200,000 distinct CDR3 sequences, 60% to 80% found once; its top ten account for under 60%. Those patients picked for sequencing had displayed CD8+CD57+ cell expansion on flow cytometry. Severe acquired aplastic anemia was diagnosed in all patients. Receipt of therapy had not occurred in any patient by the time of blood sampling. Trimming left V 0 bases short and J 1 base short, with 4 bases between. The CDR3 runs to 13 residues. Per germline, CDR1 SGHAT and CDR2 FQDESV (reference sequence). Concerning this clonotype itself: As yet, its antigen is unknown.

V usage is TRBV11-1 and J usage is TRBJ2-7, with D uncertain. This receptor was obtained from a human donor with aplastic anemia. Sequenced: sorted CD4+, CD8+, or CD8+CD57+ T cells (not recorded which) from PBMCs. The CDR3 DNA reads TGTGCCAGCAGCTTAGCACAGTCCTACGAGCAGTACTTC. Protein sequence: CASSLAQSYEQYF.